This T cell receptor (beta chain) was obtained from a study of multiple sclerosis patients with progressive multifocal leukoencephalopathy. Germline values: CDR1 KGHSH, CDR2 LQKENI. Trimming took off 2 bases at V and 1 base at J, with 11 bases between the two ends. The length of the CDR3 is 15 residues. This sample's time point: before natalizumab initiation. Prior interferon beta treatment was universal, and the PML patients were all female. Before the first natalizumab infusion, T0 blood samples were taken. TCRdb's table, derived via immunoSEQ multiplex PCR, lists solely in-frame clones and lacks some. This sample yields fewer than 35,000 clones, of which approximately 89% are seen a single time; approximately 1.5% belongs to the top ten. Study-level results: PML-onset expanded TRB clones were detectable before and during natalizumab therapy. The findings' link to JC virus versus immunocompromise remained uncertain.

As to this clone: The antigen remains unidentified.

Sequences were obtained from PBMCs. The clonotype originates from a human donor with multiple sclerosis. This sequence joins TRBV18 and TRBJ1-1, with a weak D call TRBD1 (5 bases). The CDR3 DNA reads TGTGCCAGCTCACCATCCATGGGGGAGAACACTGAAGCTTTCTTT. This codes for CASSPSMGENTEAFF.